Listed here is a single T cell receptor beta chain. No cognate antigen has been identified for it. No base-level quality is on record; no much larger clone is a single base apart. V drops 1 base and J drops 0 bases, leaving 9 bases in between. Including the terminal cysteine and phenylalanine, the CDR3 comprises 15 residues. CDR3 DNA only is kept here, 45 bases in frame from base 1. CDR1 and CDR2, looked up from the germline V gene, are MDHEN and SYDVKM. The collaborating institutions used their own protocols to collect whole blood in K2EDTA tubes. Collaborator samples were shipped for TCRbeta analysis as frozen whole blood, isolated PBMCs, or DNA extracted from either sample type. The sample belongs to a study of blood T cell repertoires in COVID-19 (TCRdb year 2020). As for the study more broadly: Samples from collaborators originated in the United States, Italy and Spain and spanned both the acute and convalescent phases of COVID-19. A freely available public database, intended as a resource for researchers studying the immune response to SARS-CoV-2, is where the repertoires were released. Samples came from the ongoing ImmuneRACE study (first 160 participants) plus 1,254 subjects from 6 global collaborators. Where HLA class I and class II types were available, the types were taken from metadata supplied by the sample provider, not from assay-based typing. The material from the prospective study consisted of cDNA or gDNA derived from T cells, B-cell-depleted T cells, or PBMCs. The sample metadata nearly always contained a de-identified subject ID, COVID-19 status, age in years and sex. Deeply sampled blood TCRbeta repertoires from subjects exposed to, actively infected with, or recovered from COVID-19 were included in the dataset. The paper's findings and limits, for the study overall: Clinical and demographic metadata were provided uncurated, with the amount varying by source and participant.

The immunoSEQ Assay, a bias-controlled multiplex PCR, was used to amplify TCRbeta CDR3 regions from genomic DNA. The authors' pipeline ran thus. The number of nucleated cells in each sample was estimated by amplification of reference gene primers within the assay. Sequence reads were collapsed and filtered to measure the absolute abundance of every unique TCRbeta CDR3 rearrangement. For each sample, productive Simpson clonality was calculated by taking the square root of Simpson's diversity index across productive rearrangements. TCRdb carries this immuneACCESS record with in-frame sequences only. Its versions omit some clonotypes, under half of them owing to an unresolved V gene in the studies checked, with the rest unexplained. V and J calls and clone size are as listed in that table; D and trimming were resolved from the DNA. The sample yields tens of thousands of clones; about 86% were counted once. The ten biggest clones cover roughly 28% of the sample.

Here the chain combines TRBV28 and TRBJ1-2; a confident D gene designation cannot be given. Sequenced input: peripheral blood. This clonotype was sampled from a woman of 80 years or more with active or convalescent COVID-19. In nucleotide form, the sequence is TGTGCCAGCAGTTTATCGGGGAATGCTAACTATGGCTACACCTTC. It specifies CASSLSGNANYGYTF.